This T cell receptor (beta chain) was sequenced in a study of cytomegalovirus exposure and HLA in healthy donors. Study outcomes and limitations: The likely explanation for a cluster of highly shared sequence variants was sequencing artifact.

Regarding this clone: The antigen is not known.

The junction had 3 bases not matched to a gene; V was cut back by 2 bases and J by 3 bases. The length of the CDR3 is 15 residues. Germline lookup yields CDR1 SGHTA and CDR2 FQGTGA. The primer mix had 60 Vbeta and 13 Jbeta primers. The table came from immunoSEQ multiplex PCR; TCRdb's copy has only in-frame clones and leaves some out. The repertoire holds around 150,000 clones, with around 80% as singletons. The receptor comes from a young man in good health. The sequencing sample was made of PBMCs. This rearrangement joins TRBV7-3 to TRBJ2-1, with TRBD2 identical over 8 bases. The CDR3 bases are TGTGCCAGCAGCTTAGCGGGAGGTCTCTACAATGAGCAGTTCTTC. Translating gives CASSLAGGLYNEQFF.